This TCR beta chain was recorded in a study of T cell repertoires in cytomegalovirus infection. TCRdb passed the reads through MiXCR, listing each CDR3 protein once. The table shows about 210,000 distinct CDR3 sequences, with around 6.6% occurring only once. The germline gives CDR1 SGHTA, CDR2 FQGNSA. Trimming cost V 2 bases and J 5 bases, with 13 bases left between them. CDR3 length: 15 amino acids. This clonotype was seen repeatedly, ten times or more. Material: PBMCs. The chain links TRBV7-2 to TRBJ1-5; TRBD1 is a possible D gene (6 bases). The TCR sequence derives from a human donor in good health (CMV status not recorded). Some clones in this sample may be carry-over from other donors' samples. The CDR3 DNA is TGTGCCAGCAGCTTAAGGGGGGGGCAGGATCAGCCCCAGCATTTT. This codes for CASSLRGGQDQPQHF. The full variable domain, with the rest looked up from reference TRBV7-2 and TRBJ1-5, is GAGVSQSPSNKVTEKGKDVELRCDPISGHTALYWYRQSLGQGLEFLIYFQGNSAPDKSGLPSDRFSAERTGGSVSTLTIQRTQQEDSAVYLCASSLRGGQDQPQHFGDGTRLSIL.